What follows are 25 T cell receptor beta chains derived from one specimen sequenced in a study. Using its own MiXCR run on the RT-PCR reads, TCRdb lists one record per CDR3 protein. The sample includes fewer than 800,000 distinct CDR3 sequences, 11% to 15% seen only once; the top ten take around 3.3%. Material for sequencing was memory CD4+ T cells from blood. The source is a female donor in good health, serving as a healthy control.

This clonotype was seen a handful of times. The rearrangement uses TRBV24-1 and TRBJ2-1; 9 bases align to TRBD2. V gave up 8 bases and J gave up 7 bases; unmatched junction bases: 5. Germline CDR1 and CDR2: KGHDR and SFDVKD. This CDR3 has 13 amino acids. This CDR3 is CATTAGGRNEQFF. The CDR3 DNA reads TGTGCCACCACGGCGGGAGGGAGGAATGAGCAGTTCTTC.

The chain joins TRBV7-8 to TRBJ2-1; 8 bases are shared with TRBD2. CDR3 length: 15 residues. Germline CDR1 reads SGHVS; CDR2 reads FQNEAQ. V shed 5 bases and J 5 bases; nucleotides not matched to a gene: 8. The CDR3 DNA reads as TGTGCCAGCAGCCGCGGGACTAGGACCCACAATGAGCAGTTCTTC. Residues: CASSRGTRTHNEQFF.

This clonotype turned up a few times. V is TRBV3-1 and J is TRBJ2-1; the D is unclear. The length of the CDR3 is 14 residues. Germline V CDR1 and CDR2: LGHDT, YNNKEL (reference sequence). Trimming took off 1 base at V and 10 bases at J, with 14 bases between the two ends. The CDR3 nucleotides read TGTGCCAGCAGCCAAGCGTCTGGCAGCGTGGAGCAGTTCTTC. Translating gives CASSQASGSVEQFF.

The rearrangement joins TRBV10-3 to TRBJ2-1; possible D gene TRBD2, 6 bases. V was shortened by 5 bases and J by 6 bases, with 20 bases between the two germline ends. Germline V gives CDR1 ENHRY, CDR2 SYGVKD. The CDR3 has 16 residues. CDR3 coding DNA: TGTGCCATCAGTTCCCCCGGGAGCACCGTGCGCAATGAGCAGTTCTTC. It specifies CAISSPGSTVRNEQFF.

Only a few counts were recorded for this clonotype. V is TRBV20-1 and J is TRBJ2-7; tentative D call: TRBD1 (5 bases). This CDR3 comprises 15 residues. Germline V CDR1 and CDR2: DFQATT, SNEGSKA (reference sequence). Deletions cut 0 bases from V and 2 bases from J, with 14 bases between. CDR3 residues: CSAREAGIHPYEQYF. As DNA, the CDR3 is TGCAGTGCTAGAGAAGCAGGGATCCATCCCTACGAGCAGTACTTC.

This chain joins TRBV5-1 and TRBJ1-1; no reliable D call. The germline CDR1 and CDR2 sequences are SGHRS and YFSETQ. V lost 4 bases to trimming and J lost 4 bases, with 14 bases between them. The CDR3 runs 14 residues. This CDR3 is CASSLFRGSTEAFF. CDR3 nucleotide sequence: TGCGCCAGCAGCCTTTTTCGGGGTAGCACTGAAGCTTTCTTT.

The rearrangement uses TRBV15 and TRBJ1-1; perhaps TRBD1 as D (6 bases). CDR3 length: 13 residues. In germline, CDR1 is LNHNV, CDR2 YYDKDF (reference sequence). With 5 bases removed from V and 6 bases from J, the gap between germline ends came to 13 bases. The CDR3 here is CATSRGQLSEAFF. Written as DNA, the CDR3 is TGTGCCACCAGCCGCGGACAGTTGTCTGAAGCTTTCTTT.

The table lists this clonotype with a few counts. This chain links TRBV7-2 with TRBJ2-1; the D gene is possibly TRBD1 (5 bases). CDR1 and CDR2 (germline): SGHTA, FQGNSA. The V end was cut by 0 bases, the J end by 1 base, with 10 bases between. This CDR3 contains 16 residues. CDR3 nucleotides: TGTGCCAGCAGCTTAGCGGAGCCAGGGTCCTACAATGAGCAGTTCTTC. Protein: CASSLAEPGSYNEQFF. The full variable domain, with the rest looked up from reference TRBV7-2 and TRBJ2-1, is GAGVSQSPSNKVTEKGKDVELRCDPISGHTALYWYRQSLGQGLEFLIYFQGNSAPDKSGLPSDRFSAERTGGSVSTLTIQRTQQEDSAVYLCASSLAEPGSYNEQFFGPGTRLTVL.

The chain combines TRBV5-1 with TRBJ2-5; D gene ambiguous. This CDR3 is built from 13 residues. Germline V gives CDR1 SGHRS, CDR2 YFSETQ. V shed 2 bases and J shed 5 bases, with 10 bases lying between them. CDR3 protein: CASSFDPAETQYF. The CDR3 bases are TGCGCCAGCAGCTTTGACCCGGCCGAGACCCAGTACTTC.

There are a few counts of this clonotype. The chain employs TRBV3-1 and TRBJ2-2; TRBD2 is a possible D gene (6 bases). Germline CDR1 is LGHDT and CDR2 is YNNKEL (reference sequence). The CDR3 is 19 amino acids. Trimming cost V 2 bases and J 1 base, with 20 bases left between them. CDR3 DNA sequence: TGTGCCAGCAGCCAATCCTATGGGGGGAGAAGATTGAACACCGGGGAGCTGTTTTTT. Translated, it gives CASSQSYGGRRLNTGELFF.

There are many counts of this clonotype. The chain has TRBV20-1 and TRBJ2-4; TRBD2 matches at 8 bases. Germline trimming cut 5 bases from V and 2 bases from J; bases unmatched to any gene: 11. The CDR3 runs 16 residues. CDR1 is DFQATT and CDR2 is SNEGSKA in the germline V gene (reference sequence). In DNA form, the CDR3 reads TGCAGTGCTCTAGGACGGGGGGGCCTAACCAAAAACATTCAGTACTTC. Its translation is CSALGRGGLTKNIQYF.

This clonotype appeared a few times. DNA of the CDR3: TGTGCCAGCAGTTCGGGCTCCGTCGGACCGTACCAAGAGACCCAGTACTTC. Translated, it gives CASSSGSVGPYQETQYF. The J gene is TRBJ2-5, the V gene TRBV28; D remains unclear. Per the germline V gene, CDR1 is MDHEN and CDR2 is SYDVKM. V lost 4 bases and J 0 bases, leaving 18 bases between the germline ends. CDR3 length: 17 residues.

The table lists this clonotype with a few counts. This chain joins TRBV20-1 and TRBJ2-1; no firm D call. This CDR3 is built from 15 residues. In germline, CDR1 is DFQATT, CDR2 SNEGSKA (reference sequence). V lost 1 base to trimming and J lost 3 bases, with 13 bases between them. The DNA of the CDR3 is TGCAGTGCTAGAGGGTCCCACCTGGGCTACAATGAGCAGTTCTTC. Protein: CSARGSHLGYNEQFF.

This clonotype was seen ten or more times. In DNA, the CDR3 is TGTGCCAGCAGCTTTGGACAGGGGGATCGGGCTTTCTTT. Protein: CASSFGQGDRAFF. V usage is TRBV7-3 and J usage is TRBJ1-1; TRBD1 aligns across 10 bases. The CDR3 consists of 13 residues. V shed 3 bases and J 11 bases; nucleotides not matched to a gene: 6. Germline assignment: CDR1 SGHTA and CDR2 FQGTGA. Variable domain in full (rest from reference TRBV7-3 and TRBJ1-1): GAGVSQTPSNKVTEKGKYVELRCDPISGHTALYWYRQSLGQGPEFLIYFQGTGAADDSGLPNDRFFAVRPEGSVSTLKIQRTERGDSAVYLCASSFGQGDRAFFGQGTRLTVV.

This clonotype appeared many times. The V call is TRBV7-2, the J call TRBJ2-7; TRBD1 aligns across 8 bases. V was pared by 7 bases and J by 6 bases, with 11 bases of the junction left unmatched. Germline V gives CDR1 SGHTA, CDR2 FQGNSA. The length of the CDR3 is 14 residues. CDR3 sequence reads: CASTRRGQVVEQYF. The DNA for the CDR3 is TGTGCCAGCACCCGTCGGGGACAGGTGGTCGAGCAGTACTTC.

This clonotype was observed many times. The CDR3 nucleotides read TGCAGCGCCCAGGGACAGGGAAACACCATATATTTT. This gives the protein CSAQGQGNTIYF. The J gene is TRBJ1-3, the V gene TRBV29-1, with 7 bases identical to TRBD1. V lost 7 bases and J lost 4; bases outside the gene matches: 4. From germline, CDR1 is SQVTM and CDR2 ANQGSEA. CDR3 size: 12 residues. Using reference TRBV29-1 and TRBJ1-3 for the parts outside the CDR3, the full variable domain is SAVISQKPSRDICQRGTSLTIQCQVDSQVTMMFWYRQQPGQSLTLIATANQGSEATYESGFVIDKFPISRPNLTFSTLTVSNMSPEDSSIYLCSAQGQGNTIYFGEGSWLTVV.

The table lists this clonotype with a few counts. The chain links TRBV10-3 to TRBJ2-4; TRBD2 is a possible D gene (5 bases). Trimming stripped 0 bases from V and 3 bases from J, with 12 bases between. There are 16 residues in the CDR3. Germline CDR1 and CDR2: ENHRY and SYGVKD. This chain's CDR3 is CAISESTLGGKNIQYF. The CDR3 nucleotides are TGTGCCATCAGTGAGTCGACACTAGGTGGCAAAAACATTCAGTACTTC.

This clonotype appeared a few times. V is TRBV5-1 and J is TRBJ1-1; 7 nucleotides align to TRBD1. CDR3 length: 15 residues. Germline loops: CDR1 SGHRS, CDR2 YFSETQ. V gave up 5 bases and J gave up 7 bases; unmatched junction bases: 14. The CDR3 bases are TGCGCCAGCAGGCATGGGCCCGACAGGGTAATTGAAGCTTTCTTT. Translating it yields CASRHGPDRVIEAFF.

The genes are TRBV9 and TRBJ1-2, with D possibly matching TRBD1 (6 bases). The CDR3 covers 12 residues. Germline lookup yields CDR1 SGDLS and CDR2 YYNGEE. Trimming stripped 0 bases from V and 12 bases from J, with 12 bases between. The CDR3 DNA is TGTGCCAGCAGCGTAGCTCAGGGGCCCCACACCTTC. This codes for CASSVAQGPHTF.

The V gene is TRBV28, the J gene TRBJ2-3; 8 nucleotides line up with TRBD1. The V gene end was trimmed by 5 bases and the J gene end by 5 bases; junction bases not matched to a gene: 12. This CDR3 region has 16 residues. Germline values: CDR1 MDHEN, CDR2 SYDVKM. The CDR3 nucleotides read TGTGCCAGCAGTGAATTGGGGCAGGGGGCAAGAGATACGCAGTATTTT. Translation: CASSELGQGARDTQYF.

This chain joins TRBV5-1 and TRBJ2-6, with D perhaps given as TRBD1 or TRBD2 (5 bases each). Trimming removed 3 bases at V and 3 bases at J, with 10 bases between. From germline, CDR1 is SGHRS and CDR2 YFSETQ. The CDR3 length is 15 residues. The CDR3 sequence: CASSSRESGANVLTF. The CDR3 DNA is TGCGCCAGCAGCTCCAGGGAGAGTGGGGCCAACGTCCTGACTTTC.

V gene TRBV28 combines with J gene TRBJ2-3; 11 nucleotides match TRBD2. The CDR3 loop spans 18 amino acids. The trim removed 2 bases at V and 1 base at J, leaving 8 bases unmatched. Germline V gene sequence: CDR1 MDHEN, CDR2 SYDVKM. This chain's CDR3 is CASSLSGLAGGRTDTQYF. DNA of the CDR3: TGTGCCAGCAGTTTAAGTGGGCTAGCGGGAGGACGCACAGATACGCAGTATTTT.

The table lists this clonotype with many counts. V gene TRBV7-8 combines with J gene TRBJ1-4; 9 bases line up with TRBD1. V dropped 2 bases and J dropped 8; count of bases not matched to a gene: 9. Germline V gives CDR1 SGHVS, CDR2 FQNEAQ. The CDR3 extends over 16 amino acids. The CDR3 DNA sequence: TGTGCCAGCAGCTTACTCCCGGGACAGGGTCGCGAAAAACTGTTTTTT. Its translation: CASSLLPGQGREKLFF.

The rearrangement joins TRBV7-2 to TRBJ2-7; D is undetermined. V lost 5 bases, J lost 0 bases, and 8 bases lay in between. Germline values: CDR1 SGHTA, CDR2 FQGNSA. The CDR3 consists of 13 residues. CDR3 sequence: CASSAHPSYEQYF. The CDR3 DNA reads as TGTGCCAGCAGCGCTCACCCCTCCTACGAGCAGTACTTC.

The chain combines TRBV3-1 with TRBJ1-1; D is unresolved. Germline V gene sequence: CDR1 LGHDT, CDR2 YNNKEL (reference sequence). V was pared by 2 bases and J by 4 bases, with 17 bases between. The CDR3 extends over 16 amino acids. The CDR3 DNA is TGTGCCAGCAGCCAACAAAGCGGGCGCGGCACCACTGAAGCTTTCTTT. This gives the protein CASSQQSGRGTTEAFF.